The 4 T cell receptor beta chains below come from one sample, sequenced in a study of identical twins. One entry per CDR3 protein, called by TCRdb with MiXCR from the 5' RACE reads. Among 450,000 or so distinct CDR3 sequences listed, 14% were seen once. These data are also associated with another study on yellow fever vaccine responses in identical twins.

Material for sequencing was CD4+ T cells sorted from blood. The receptors were gathered from a woman between 18 and 30 years old in good health.

The V call is TRBV7-2, the J call TRBJ2-3; 8 nucleotides match TRBD1. J was trimmed by 2 bases and V by 4 bases; bases with no gene match: 5. CDR3 size: 15 residues. Looked up from germline, CDR1 is SGHTA and CDR2 is FQGNSA. CDR3 nucleotide sequence: TGTGCCAGCAGCTATGCAGGGGGCGCCACAGATACGCAGTATTTT. Translation: CASSYAGGATDTQYF.

At least ten counts were recorded for this clonotype. The chain uses TRBV10-3 and TRBJ2-3; 8 nucleotides line up with TRBD2. Germline V CDR1 and CDR2: ENHRY, SYGVKD. This CDR3 is 15 amino acids long. The V and J ends lost 7 bases and 0 bases, in that order; junction bases with no gene match: 6. CDR3 loop: CAINKLAASTDTQYF. CDR3 nucleotide sequence: TGTGCCATCAACAAACTAGCGGCTAGCACAGATACGCAGTATTTT.

This clonotype was seen ten or more times. The chain combines TRBV14 with TRBJ2-1; TRBD2 agrees at 9 bases. This CDR3 is 14 amino acids long. CDR1 and CDR2 from the germline V gene are SGHDN and FVKESK. The V gene end was trimmed by 6 bases and the J gene end by 6 bases; junction bases not matched to a gene: 6. CDR3 amino acids: CASSLWREGNEQFF. CDR3 bases: TGTGCCAGCAGTCTGTGGCGGGAGGGCAATGAGCAGTTCTTC.

This clonotype has more than one count but fewer than ten. The rearrangement uses TRBV7-2 and TRBJ2-5, with 11 bases identical to TRBD2. The germline V gene has CDR1 SGHTA and CDR2 FQGNSA. The ends lost 5 bases at V and 8 bases at J; junction bases unmatched: 13. This CDR3 contains 16 residues. Here the CDR3 reads CASSTTSGSRWVTQYF. CDR3 nucleotide sequence: TGTGCCAGCAGCACCACTAGCGGGAGTCGCTGGGTCACCCAGTACTTC.